This T cell receptor beta chain was sequenced in a study of CD8+ T cells in alopecia areata (dated by TCRdb to between 2018 and 2020). The study in broad terms: To study T cell clonal expansion in alopecia areata, the researchers applied high-throughput TCRbeta sequencing to both the C3H/HeJ mouse model and human patients. In humans, TCRbeta sequencing was performed on scalp tissue and on sorted CD4+ and CD8+ peripheral blood T cells from healthy controls and from patients with patchy or totalis/universalis alopecia areata. Scalp clonality was compared across normal scalp (n=4), patchy alopecia areata scalp (n=8), and alopecia totalis/universalis scalp (n=8). RNA was obtained with the PAXgene miRNA kit for fixed scalp, the miRNeasy kit for PBMCs, and the RNeasy kit for mouse skin. TCRbeta CDR3 regions were amplified by immunoSEQ multiplex PCR with 35 Vbeta forward and 13 Jbeta reverse primers. General findings and caveats noted by the study authors: Unlike mouse skin, where gammadelta T cells dominate, normal human skin contains resident alphabeta T cells that get sequenced too, which complicates analysis of the scalp TCR repertoire. Compared with normal scalp, lesional scalp, particularly in alopecia totalis/universalis, had higher clonality and more expanded CD8+ clones, which suggests antigenic drive. Shared TCR sequences between patients were less evident than in mice, which may be partly attributable to HLA diversity in the patient population.

A remark on this clone: Its antigen has not been determined. Base qualities are missing; no much larger clone stands one base away.

The germline V gene provides CDR1 SGHRS and CDR2 YFSETQ. V trim: 1 base; J trim: 5 bases; unmatched bases: 2. From its cysteine to its phenylalanine, the CDR3 spans 13 amino acids. The kept DNA is CDR3 alone, 39 bases in frame from the first base. The method was the immunoSEQ multiplex PCR assay. RNA was extracted from all samples and reverse transcribed into cDNA, which served as template for TCR sequencing. First-strand cDNA was synthesized with SuperScript III using a 2:1 mix of oligo-dT and random hexamers. A synthetic immune receptor repertoire was used to measure amplification bias, and any remaining bias was corrected computationally. Turning to the authors' computational methods: Raw reads were preprocessed to remove errors, and CDR3 was defined by IMGT conventions from the conserved cysteine to phenylalanine. To get clonality, Shannon entropy was normalized by log2 of the number of productive unique TCRs and the result was subtracted from 1. Scalp TCRbeta sequences were cross-referenced with sorted blood CD4 and CD8 repertoires so that the CD4 or CD8 identity of scalp clones could be inferred. Here the immuneACCESS table is served through TCRdb, limited to in-frame sequences with V and J called. Missing clones are a known gap in these copies; in checked studies unresolved V genes cover under half, and the rest lacks a known reason. V and J calls and clone size follow that table, whereas D and trimming were derived from the DNA. Within this sample are about 200,000 clones, with roughly three fifths of them counted one time only. The ten largest clonotypes hold around 5% of the sample.

After PBMCs were isolated by density centrifugation and stained for CD3, CD4 and CD8, a FACSAria was used to sort CD4+ and CD8+ T cells. Scalp biopsies and blood samples were provided by unaffected controls. The sequence was collected from a human donor in good health. The receptor chain draws on TRBV5-1 and TRBJ1-1; TRBD1 agrees with 7 junctional bases. The sample consisted of CD8+ T cells sorted from blood. The nucleotide sequence reads as follows: TGCGCCAGCAGCTTGTCACAGGGGACTGAAGCTTTCTTT. Its protein product is CASSLSQGTEAFF.